Below, one T cell receptor beta chain is given with its context. The data derive from a study of T cells after yellow fever vaccination. One entry per CDR3 protein, called by TCRdb with MiXCR from the 5' RACE reads. The sample contains approximately 250,000 distinct CDR3 sequences, roughly 5.2% of which appear only once. Trimming removed 4 bases at V and 2 bases at J, with 21 bases between. The CDR3 runs to 17 residues. Looked up from germline, CDR1 is SGHKS and CDR2 is YYEKEE (reference sequence). The material sequenced was CD4+ T cells sorted from PBMCs, taken on the day of the yellow fever booster vaccination. The receptor was isolated from a man aged 18 to 29 who received the YFV17D yellow fever vaccine. The J gene is TRBJ2-5, the V gene TRBV5-5, with D perhaps TRBD2 (5 bases). For the CDR3, the DNA is TGTGCCAGCAGCGAGGCGGTTTTGAGGAGCGGACAAGAGACCCAGTACTTC. Protein product: CASSEAVLRSGQETQYF. Complete variable domain (other parts from reference TRBV5-5 and TRBJ2-5): DAGVTQSPTHLIKTRGQQVTLRCSPISGHKSVSWYQQVLGQGPQFIFQYYEKEERGRGNFPDRFSARQFPNYSSELNVNALLLGDSALYLCASSEAVLRSGQETQYFGPGTRLLVL.